Sequencing of this T cell receptor beta chain was carried out in a study of control samples from healthy donors and cancer patients. The germline V gene has CDR1 ENHRY and CDR2 SYGVKD. CDR3 length: 14 amino acids. The V and J ends lost 5 bases and 4 bases, in that order; junction bases with no gene match: 7. Libraries were prepared by immunoSEQ multiplex PCR; TCRdb keeps only in-frame clonotypes and omits some of them. Found here are 90,000 to 150,000 clones, about 87% of them singletons; the top ten hold 9% to 13%. Sequencing was done on a sample of blood. This clonotype originated in a young man in good health. The chain links TRBV10-3 to TRBJ1-2; 7 positions agree with TRBD1. The DNA for the CDR3 is TGTGCCATCAGTATACAGGGGTCTGGCTATGGCTACACCTTC. As protein: CAISIQGSGYGYTF.